This TCR beta chain was observed in a study of T cell repertoires in cytomegalovirus infection. Whole-study results and caveats: The ex vivo response showed dominance by HLA-C-restricted CMV-specific TCR beta clonotypes. The cumulative frequency of public TCR beta families distinguished individuals who carried CMV together with the relevant HLA.

Trimming shortened V by 8 bases and J by 3 bases, and 23 bases separated the two germline ends. Germline V gene lookup returns CDR1 SEHNR and CDR2 FQNEAQ (reference sequence). The CDR3 length is 16 residues. TCRdb itself ran the reads through MiXCR, one entry per CDR3 protein. In the table there are roughly 180,000 distinct CDR3 sequences, roughly 27% of which are singletons. This clonotype was observed a handful of times. The antigen remains unidentified. The clonotype was recovered from a human donor in good health (CMV status not recorded). Some clones in this sample may be carry-over from other donors' samples. Sequencing was done on a sample of PBMCs. The rearrangement links TRBV7-9 to TRBJ2-7; D might be TRBD2 (5 bases). The CDR3: CASASEGQEVLYEQYF. The CDR3 bases are TGTGCCAGCGCCTCAGAAGGCCAGGAGGTTCTCTACGAGCAGTACTTC.